Below are 16 T cell receptor beta chains sequenced from a single sample in a study of prognosis after radiotherapy for stage I lung cancer. Two-round multiplex PCR amplified TCR beta CDR3 from genomic DNA. It was primers specific to each TRBV and TRBJ gene that first-round PCR used. TCRdb processed the multiplex PCR reads anew with MiXCR; each CDR3 protein has one entry. Among around 30,000 distinct CDR3 sequences, less than 35% were seen once, and the ten largest hold about an eighth. Sequences were derived from PBMCs, sampled before or after stereotactic body radiation therapy (not recorded which). These receptors came from a donor aged 50 or older with non-small cell lung cancer.

This clonotype was found many times. The chain employs TRBV5-6 and TRBJ2-5, with D tentatively TRBD2 (5 bases). The CDR3 length is 14 residues. Trimming left V 1 base short and J 5 bases short, with 12 bases between. CDR1 and CDR2 (germline): SGHDT, YYEEEE. The CDR3 is CASSLQGSFETQYF. CDR3 coding DNA: TGTGCCAGCAGCTTGCAAGGGAGCTTTGAGACCCAGTACTTC.

The chain links TRBV6-1 to TRBJ2-1; D uncertain. Germline values: CDR1 MNHNS, CDR2 SASEGT. V dropped 8 bases and J dropped 4 bases, with 15 bases sitting between them. CDR3 length: 14 residues. The CDR3 protein is CASSSAETYNEQFF. CDR3 bases: TGTGCCAGCTCCTCGGCGGAAACATACAATGAGCAGTTCTTC.

This clonotype was found many times. The rearrangement joins TRBV28 to TRBJ2-5; D perhaps matches TRBD1 (6 bases). The CDR3 is 15 amino acids. In germline, CDR1 is MDHEN, CDR2 SYDVKM. With 4 bases removed from V and 2 bases from J, the gap between germline ends came to 14 bases. Written as DNA, the CDR3 is TGTGCCAGCAGTTCGTATGGGGGCAAGCAAGAGACCCAGTACTTC. Amino acid sequence: CASSSYGGKQETQYF.

This clonotype has at least ten counts. The CDR3 protein is CASSLGGSSRQPQHF. CDR3 in DNA: TGTGCCAGCAGTTTAGGCGGGTCCTCGCGTCAGCCCCAGCATTTT. The chain uses TRBV28 and TRBJ1-5; no clear D. This CDR3 has 15 amino acids. Trimming left V 2 bases short and J 6 bases short, with 14 bases between. The germline V gene encodes CDR1 MDHEN and CDR2 SYDVKM.

This clonotype was detected many times. The genes are TRBV25-1 and TRBJ2-1; TRBD2 matches 13 bases. The CDR3 spans 15 residues. V shed 5 bases and J 6 bases; nucleotides not matched to a gene: 4. The germline V gene encodes CDR1 MGHDK and CDR2 SYGVNS. The CDR3 here is CASSRTSGSRNEQFF. CDR3 nucleotide sequence: TGTGCCAGCAGTAGGACTAGCGGGAGTCGCAATGAGCAGTTCTTC.

About this clonotype itself: This likely stems from a read error, as it lies one base from a far larger clone. The CDR3 nucleotides are TGTGCCAGCAGTTATGACCCGACGGCCACTGAACCTTTCTTT. It specifies CASSYDPTATEPFF. The rearrangement uses TRBV6-9 and TRBJ1-1; D is ambiguous. Germline lookup yields CDR1 MNHGY and CDR2 SVAAGI. This CDR3 spans 14 amino acids.

The rearrangement joins TRBV28 to TRBJ2-7, with D perhaps TRBD2 (6 bases). CDR3 length: 15 residues. Germline values: CDR1 MDHEN, CDR2 SYDVKM. Trimming pared 7 bases from V and 10 bases from J, leaving 26 bases between. As DNA, the CDR3 is TGTGCCAGCATTCGTGGGGACTCGGTCACTCGGTATCAGTACTTC. This codes for CASIRGDSVTRYQYF.

This chain uses TRBV27 with TRBJ2-7; TRBD1 is a possible D gene (6 bases). Deletions cut 9 bases from V and 3 bases from J, with 24 bases between. CDR3 length equals 16 residues. Germline values: CDR1 MNHEY, CDR2 SMNVEV (reference sequence). The CDR3 nucleotides are TGTGCCAGTCCCCGAACCTTCGGACAGAGGGTCTACGAGCAGTACTTC. It specifies CASPRTFGQRVYEQYF.

Points on this clonotype: This may be a read error, as it is one base from a much larger clone. V usage is TRBV6-2 or TRBV6-3 and J usage is TRBJ1-1; no clear D gene. The CDR3 consists of 14 residues. CDR1 and CDR2 from the germline V gene are MNHEY and SVGEGT. V was clipped by 4 bases and J by 2 bases, with 11 bases between them. This CDR3 reads CASSWGGHNTEAFF. In DNA form, the CDR3 reads TGTGCCAGCAGTTGGGGAGGTCATAACACTGAAGCTTTCTTT.

In this sample, this clonotype turned up many times. This chain links TRBV18 with TRBJ1-2; D is ambiguous. V was cut by 0 bases and J by 0 bases, with 8 bases left in between. The germline CDR1 and CDR2 sequences are KGHSH and LQKENI. There are 15 residues in the CDR3. The CDR3 sequence is CASSPPLQTNYGYTF. The CDR3 DNA sequence: TGTGCCAGCTCACCACCATTACAGACTAACTATGGCTACACCTTC.

Regarding this clonotype: With a much larger clone just one base away, this may be a read error. The V and J genes are TRBV13 and TRBJ2-7, with TRBD2 matching 10 bases. This CDR3 is built from 14 residues. Germline CDR1 PRHDT, CDR2 FYEKMQ (reference sequence). The chain's CDR3 is CANSVSGRSHEQYF. The CDR3 DNA sequence: TGTGCCAACAGCGTTAGCGGGAGGTCCCACGAGCAGTACTTC. Variable domain in full (rest from reference TRBV13 and TRBJ2-7): AAGVIQSPRHLIKEKRETATLKCYPIPRHDTVYWYQQGPGQDPQFLISFYEKMQSDKGSIPDRFSAQQFSDYHSELNMSSLELGDSALYFCANSVSGRSHEQYFGPGTRLTVT.

Many counts were recorded for this clonotype. J is TRBJ1-5 and V is TRBV7-8; D not certain. Germline V gene data show CDR1 as SGHVS and CDR2 as FQNEAQ. V dropped 2 bases and J dropped 2 bases, with 10 bases sitting between them. CDR3 length: 15 residues. The CDR3 spells CASSLMRRGNQPQHF. For the CDR3, the DNA is TGTGCCAGCAGCTTAATGCGGAGAGGCAATCAGCCCCAGCATTTT.

A word on this clonotype: A far larger clone differs by one base, so this is likely a read error. CDR3 loop: CASSQDQQERFF. In DNA form, the CDR3 reads TGTGCCAGCAGCCAAGATCAACAGGAGCGGTTCTTC. The rearrangement uses TRBV3-1 and TRBJ2-5; D may match TRBD1 or TRBD2 (5 bases each). CDR1 LGHDT and CDR2 YNNKEL come from the germline V gene (reference sequence). The CDR3 extends over 12 amino acids.

As concerns this clonotype: Its ends do not fully match the called genes, so a read error is possible. The V call is TRBV6-2 or TRBV6-3, the J call TRBJ1-2; a possible D gene is TRBD1 (6 bases). Germline CDR1 is MNHEY and CDR2 is SVGEGT. The CDR3 covers 14 residues. CDR3 sequence reads: CASGSLPGGGGYAF. The CDR3 coding sequence is TGTGCCAGCGGTTCTCTCCCGGGGGGCGGGGGCTACGCCTTC.

This clonotype has ten or more counts. The chain links TRBV28 to TRBJ2-1, with 8 bases fitting TRBD2. This CDR3 contains 16 residues. The V segment lost 5 bases and the J segment 6 bases; nucleotides outside the gene matches: 12. CDR1 is MDHEN and CDR2 is SYDVKM in the germline V gene. CDR3 region: CASSPLVGGVLNEQFF. CDR3 sequence (DNA): TGTGCCAGCAGTCCCCTCGTCGGGGGGGTCCTCAATGAGCAGTTCTTC.

This clonotype was counted a few times. Mismatch with germline at one junction end may stem from a read error. The chain combines TRBV19 with TRBJ2-5; D ambiguous. The CDR3 extends over 13 amino acids. Germline CDR1 LNHDA, CDR2 SQIVND (reference sequence). CDR3 amino acids: CASSATEYETQHF. CDR3 DNA: TGTGCCAGTAGCGCCACAGAATACGAGACCCAGCACTTC.